This passage covers 20 T cell receptor beta chains from one sample sequenced in a study of cytomegalovirus exposure and HLA in healthy donors. Clones were read by immunoSEQ multiplex PCR, and TCRdb kept only the in-frame ones, dropping some. The sample holds around 150,000 clones; around 85% are singletons and the top ten take around 2%. The material sequenced was PBMCs. These receptors all stem from a young man in good health and CMV-seropositive.

This clone was seen a handful of times. The chain has TRBV6-5 and TRBJ2-5; the D is unclear. V was shortened by 2 bases and J by 1 base, with 5 bases between the two germline ends. CDR1 and CDR2 (germline): MNHEY, SVGAGI. The length of the CDR3 is 13 residues. In DNA, the CDR3 is TGTGCCAGCAGTTACGGCAGCCAAGAGACCCAGTACTTC. It translates to CASSYGSQETQYF.

This sequence joins TRBV7-6 and TRBJ2-3; 9 nucleotides line up with TRBD1. There are 15 residues in the CDR3. CDR1 and CDR2 (germline): SGHVS, FNYEAQ. V lost 5 bases, J lost 2 bases, and 5 bases stayed unmatched. The CDR3, as DNA: TGTGCCAGCAGCCTGACAGGGGGTTACACAGATACGCAGTATTTT. Its protein product is CASSLTGGYTDTQYF.

The chain combines TRBV30 with TRBJ1-1; 7 bases map to TRBD1. There are 15 residues in the CDR3. The V and J ends lost 3 bases and 0 bases, in that order; junction bases with no gene match: 7. Germline V gene data show CDR1 as GTSNPN and CDR2 as SVGIG (reference sequence). This CDR3 is CAWSPKTGMNTEAFF. The DNA for the CDR3 is TGTGCCTGGAGCCCCAAGACAGGGATGAACACTGAAGCTTTCTTT.

The chain employs TRBV6-5 and TRBJ1-5; D gene ambiguous. The V end was cut by 7 bases, the J end by 4 bases, with 14 bases between. The CDR3 is made up of 14 amino acids. Germline CDR1 MNHEY, CDR2 SVGAGI. This CDR3 reads CASTHSGGNQPQHF. The CDR3 nucleotides read TGTGCCAGCACCCACAGTGGTGGAAATCAGCCCCAGCATTTT.

The V gene is TRBV6-5, the J gene TRBJ2-7, with D unresolved. This CDR3 is built from 16 residues. CDR1 is MNHEY, CDR2 SVGAGI, per germline. V dropped 0 bases and J dropped 3 bases, with 15 bases sitting between them. The CDR3 sequence: CASSYSTGRVLYEQYF. CDR3 nucleotides: TGTGCCAGCAGTTACTCGACGGGTCGGGTACTCTACGAGCAGTACTTC.

This chain uses TRBV9 with TRBJ1-1, with 8 nucleotides matching TRBD1. CDR1 and CDR2 (germline): SGDLS, YYNGEE. The junction had 12 bases not matched to a gene; V was cut back by 4 bases and J by 10 bases. The CDR3 is made up of 14 amino acids. The CDR3 here is CASSTSSGGAAAFF. The CDR3 coding sequence is TGTGCCAGCAGCACGTCATCAGGGGGCGCCGCAGCTTTCTTT.

V usage is TRBV6-5 and J usage is TRBJ2-3; no clear D gene. From germline, CDR1 is MNHEY and CDR2 SVGAGI. The CDR3 length is 14 residues. The germline V and J ends were trimmed by 5 bases and 6 bases, with 15 bases remaining between them. CDR3 protein: CASSPRAELDTQYF. The CDR3 DNA reads as TGTGCCAGCAGTCCTCGAGCTGAGCTGGATACGCAGTATTTT.

CDR3 nucleotides: TGTGCCAGCAGCTCCGCCCGCAGCGGCCCCTACAATGAGCAGTTCTTC. Residues: CASSSARSGPYNEQFF. The chain couples TRBV7-9 to TRBJ2-1; a weak D match, TRBD2 (5 bases). The CDR3 runs to 16 residues. Between the trimmed V and J ends, which lost 4 bases and 2 bases, there was a span of 15 bases. Germline-derived CDR1 and CDR2 are SEHNR and FQNEAQ (reference sequence).

The chain carries TRBV11-2 and TRBJ2-1; the D is unclear. V gave up 1 base and J gave up 7 bases, with 8 bases separating them. The germline V gene encodes CDR1 SGHAT and CDR2 FQNNGV. The CDR3 has 13 amino acids. The CDR3 sequence: CASSLAGGNEQFF. The DNA for the CDR3 is TGTGCCAGCAGCTTAGCAGGTGGGAATGAGCAGTTCTTC.

This chain connects TRBV4-3 to TRBJ2-7; tentatively, D is TRBD2 (6 bases). V was shortened by 5 bases and J by 2 bases, with 19 bases between the two germline ends. Germline loops: CDR1 LGHNA, CDR2 YSLEER. There are 16 residues in the CDR3. CDR3 region: CASSASRGGLAYEQYF. CDR3 sequence (DNA): TGCGCCAGCAGCGCCAGTCGGGGAGGCTTAGCCTACGAGCAGTACTTC.

V gene TRBV2 combines with J gene TRBJ2-3; TRBD1 aligns across 7 bases. CDR3 length equals 14 residues. Germline assignment: CDR1 SNHLY and CDR2 FYNNEI. Trimming cost V 4 bases and J 4 bases; bases outside gene matches: 5. The CDR3 reads CASSATGRADTQYF. CDR3 sequence (DNA): TGTGCCAGCAGTGCGACAGGGCGCGCAGATACGCAGTATTTT.

The gene calls are TRBV7-9 and TRBJ2-1; 13 nucleotides match TRBD2. J gave up 2 bases and V 4 bases, and 5 bases lay outside the gene matches. The CDR3 is made up of 17 amino acids. The germline V gene has CDR1 SEHNR and CDR2 FQNEAQ (reference sequence). CDR3 protein: CASSYHGTSGTYNEQFF. Here the CDR3 DNA reads TGTGCCAGCAGCTACCACGGGACTAGCGGGACCTACAATGAGCAGTTCTTC.

The chain is built from TRBV9 and TRBJ1-1; D is unresolved. Trimming cost V 2 bases and J 7 bases, with 21 bases left between them. The CDR3 spans 16 residues. In germline, CDR1 is SGDLS, CDR2 YYNGEE. The CDR3 loop is CASSVTSGTQDIEAFF. The CDR3 nucleotides are TGTGCCAGCAGCGTTACGTCCGGCACCCAGGATATTGAAGCTTTCTTT.

The V and J genes are TRBV11-2 and TRBJ1-6; 10 nucleotides agree with TRBD1. The V gene's germline CDR1 is SGHAT and CDR2 FQNNGV. CDR3 length: 17 residues. Germline trimming cut 1 base from V and 7 bases from J; bases unmatched to any gene: 7. The CDR3, as DNA: TGTGCCAGCAGCTTAGGGACAGGGGGAGTTTACAATTCACCCCTCCACTTT. Protein product: CASSLGTGGVYNSPLHF.

This chain connects TRBV6-5 to TRBJ1-1; D call uncertain. Per germline, CDR1 MNHEY and CDR2 SVGAGI. The CDR3 is 13 residues long. The V end was cut by 7 bases, the J end by 1 base, with 10 bases between. CDR3 sequence (DNA): TGTGCCAGCACGTATGAGGGGAACACTGAAGCTTTCTTT. Its protein is CASTYEGNTEAFF.

The chain is built from TRBV7-2 and TRBJ1-1; the D gene is possibly TRBD1 (5 bases). The germline V gene has CDR1 SGHTA and CDR2 FQGNSA. Between the trimmed V and J ends, which lost 3 bases and 0 bases, there was a span of 5 bases. The CDR3 spans 13 residues. CDR3 in amino acids: CASSFRVNTEAFF. CDR3 nucleotides: TGTGCCAGCAGCTTCAGGGTGAACACTGAAGCTTTCTTT. The full variable domain, rest sourced from reference TRBV7-2 and TRBJ1-1, is GAGVSQSPSNKVTEKGKDVELRCDPISGHTALYWYRQSLGQGLEFLIYFQGNSAPDKSGLPSDRFSAERTGGSVSTLTIQRTQQEDSAVYLCASSFRVNTEAFFGQGTRLTVV.

CDR3 coding DNA: TGCGCCAGCAGCTTGGAAGGACAGGGGGCAGGAGAGACCCAGTACTTC. It translates to CASSLEGQGAGETQYF. This sequence joins TRBV5-1 and TRBJ2-5, with 11 nucleotides matching TRBD1. The CDR3 consists of 16 residues. J was trimmed by 4 bases and V by 0 bases; bases with no gene match: 5. CDR1 and CDR2 (germline): SGHRS, YFSETQ. Filled out from reference TRBV5-1 and TRBJ2-5, the complete variable domain reads KAGVTQTPRYLIKTRGQQVTLSCSPISGHRSVSWYQQTPGQGLQFLFEYFSETQRNKGNFPGRFSGRQFSNSRSEMNVSTLELGDSALYLCASSLEGQGAGETQYFGPGTRLLVL.

This clone was recorded only once. This rearrangement joins TRBV19 to TRBJ2-2; TRBD2 agrees at 8 bases. V lost 3 bases, J lost 3 bases, and 3 bases stayed unmatched. The CDR3 spans 15 residues. CDR1 LNHDA and CDR2 SQIVND come from the germline V gene (reference sequence). The CDR3, as DNA: TGTGCCAGTAGTATCGGGAGGGAGGACACCGGGGAGCTGTTTTTT. Its protein product is CASSIGREDTGELFF.

CDR3 in amino acids: CASSPKEGALSYEQYF. The CDR3 bases are TGTGCCAGCAGCCCAAAGGAGGGGGCCCTCTCCTACGAGCAGTACTTC. The chain recombines TRBV7-9 with TRBJ2-7; tentatively, D is TRBD1 (7 bases). CDR3 length equals 16 residues. The V end was cut by 5 bases, the J end by 0 bases, with 17 bases between. Germline V gene lookup returns CDR1 SEHNR and CDR2 FQNEAQ (reference sequence).

V is TRBV9 and J is TRBJ2-5, with TRBD1 matching over 7 bases. CDR3 length: 15 residues. Per the germline V gene, CDR1 is SGDLS and CDR2 is YYNGEE. Unmatched junction bases numbered 3, after V lost 0 bases and J lost 1 base. The CDR3 spells CASSVEGQIQETQYF. CDR3 in DNA: TGTGCCAGCAGCGTAGAGGGACAGATCCAAGAGACCCAGTACTTC.